These 15 T cell receptor beta chains originate from one sample sequenced in a study of T cells after yellow fever vaccination. One entry per CDR3 protein, called by TCRdb with MiXCR from the 5' RACE reads. The data show some 600,000 distinct CDR3 sequences, about 15% seen once. The sample consisted of PBMCs, taken less than 6 days after the first yellow fever vaccination. Receptor source: a man in his late teens or twenties who received the YFV17D yellow fever vaccine.

The rearrangement uses TRBV14 and TRBJ1-2; no clear D. The V end lost 1 base, the J end lost 7 bases, and 7 bases lay between the germline ends. Looked up from germline, CDR1 is SGHDN and CDR2 is FVKESK. This CDR3 spans 12 amino acids. The CDR3 spells CASSQGYGGYTF. The DNA of the CDR3 is TGTGCCAGCAGCCAAGGGTATGGTGGCTACACCTTC.

V is TRBV28 and J is TRBJ2-5; D gene uncertain. The V gene's germline CDR1 is MDHEN and CDR2 SYDVKM. V shed 7 bases and J shed 4 bases, with 7 bases lying between them. The CDR3 has 11 residues. The DNA of the CDR3 is TGTGCCAGCACCTTGCGAGAGACCCAGTACTTC. Protein sequence: CASTLRETQYF.

The sample holds a few counts of this clonotype. The chain links TRBV6-2 or TRBV6-3 to TRBJ2-7; D unresolved. The CDR3 loop spans 13 amino acids. CDR1 MNHEY and CDR2 SVGEGT come from the germline V gene. V dropped 5 bases and J dropped 3 bases, with 11 bases sitting between them. This CDR3 reads CASSTRTVYEQYF. DNA of the CDR3: TGTGCCAGCAGTACAAGGACGGTCTACGAGCAGTACTTC.

The sample holds a few counts of this clonotype. The V gene is TRBV27, the J gene TRBJ2-7, with 9 bases that match TRBD1. V was clipped by 8 bases and J by 4 bases; unmatched bases: 9. Per germline, CDR1 MNHEY and CDR2 SMNVEV (reference sequence). This CDR3 has 14 amino acids. The DNA for the CDR3 is TGTGCCAGCCAAAGGGGACAGGGTAGTTACGAGCAGTACTTC. This translates into CASQRGQGSYEQYF.

This clonotype was recorded a few times. The chain has TRBV4-2 and TRBJ1-1; 7 positions agree with TRBD1. V lost 2 bases to trimming and J lost 1 base; unmatched junction nucleotides: 10. The CDR3 has 17 residues. In germline, CDR1 is LGHNA, CDR2 YNFKEQ. The DNA of the CDR3 is TGTGCCAGCAGCCAATCCGAAGGGGACAGCTCGAACACTGAAGCTTTCTTT. Its protein is CASSQSEGDSSNTEAFF.

This chain connects TRBV30 to TRBJ2-2, with 7 nucleotides matching TRBD2. The CDR3 spans 14 residues. The germline CDR1 and CDR2 sequences are GTSNPN and SVGIG (reference sequence). V gave up 3 bases and J gave up 5 bases; unmatched junction bases: 6. Written as DNA, the CDR3 is TGTGCCTGGAGGCGGACTAGTCGAACCGGGGAGCTGTTTTTT. Protein sequence: CAWRRTSRTGELFF. Supplemented by reference TRBV30 and TRBJ2-2, the full variable domain reads SQTIHQWPATLVQPVGSPLSLECTVEGTSNPNLYWYRQAAGRGLQLLFYSVGIGQISSEVPQNLSASRPQDRQFILSSKKLLLSDSGFYLCAWRRTSRTGELFFGEGSRLTVL.

This clonotype came up a few times. The chain uses TRBV4-3 and TRBJ1-6, with D hard to call. The CDR3 contains 14 residues. Germline V CDR1 and CDR2: LGHNA, YSLEER. V was clipped by 1 base and J by 8 bases, with 9 bases between them. CDR3 bases: TGCGCCAGCAGCCAAGTCCTCCGGGATTCACCCCTCCACTTT. Amino acids: CASSQVLRDSPLHF.

The CDR3 coding sequence is TGTGCCATCAAGGACACTGAAGCTTTCTTT. Translated, it gives CAIKDTEAFF. The V call is TRBV10-3, the J call TRBJ1-1; D is unclear. This CDR3 region has 10 residues. Trimming took off 7 bases at V and 3 bases at J, with 3 bases between the two ends. Germline assignment: CDR1 ENHRY and CDR2 SYGVKD.

The chain employs TRBV6-5 and TRBJ2-5; tentatively, D is TRBD1 (6 bases). V shed 4 bases and J shed 8 bases, with 20 bases lying between them. The CDR3 length is 15 residues. From germline, CDR1 is MNHEY and CDR2 SVGAGI. CDR3 sequence reads: CASSSDSTGPVTQYF. For the CDR3, the DNA is TGTGCCAGCAGTTCCGACTCTACAGGGCCAGTAACCCAGTACTTC.

This clonotype was seen only a few times. The chain recombines TRBV12-3 or TRBV12-4 with TRBJ2-7, with unresolved D. This CDR3 is built from 15 residues. Trimming removed 3 bases from V and 2 bases from J, with 14 bases in between. CDR3 region: CASSLGVRSAYEQYF. CDR3 nucleotide sequence: TGTGCCAGCAGTTTGGGCGTCCGGTCCGCCTACGAGCAGTACTTC.

The gene calls are TRBV19 and TRBJ1-2; D perhaps matches TRBD1 (5 bases). Germline lookup yields CDR1 LNHDA and CDR2 SQIVND (reference sequence). This CDR3 region has 13 residues. V lost 3 bases and J 7 bases, leaving 12 bases between the germline ends. The CDR3, as DNA: TGTGCCAGTAGTATCGAGAGGGGAAGTGGCTACACCTTC. Amino acids: CASSIERGSGYTF.

In its sample, this clonotype was seen a few times. Its ends do not fully match the called genes, so a read error is possible. The rearrangement joins TRBV4-3 to TRBJ1-2; D not resolved. In germline, CDR1 is LGHNA, CDR2 YSLEER. This CDR3 is 16 amino acids long. The CDR3 here is CASSNPVAGSKYGYTF. Here the CDR3 DNA reads TGCGCCAGCAGCAACCCGGTGGCAGGCTCTAAATATGGCTACACCTTC.

This clonotype came up many times. This rearrangement joins TRBV7-9 to TRBJ1-1, with TRBD1 as a possible D gene (5 bases). Germline CDR1 SEHNR, CDR2 FQNEAQ (reference sequence). V was clipped by 5 bases and J by 9 bases, with 19 bases between them. This CDR3 comprises 14 residues. CDR3 coding DNA: TGTGCCAGCAGCAACAATAGGGACCCCCGCAAAGCTTTCTTT. This gives the protein CASSNNRDPRKAFF.

A few counts support this clonotype. This chain links TRBV9 with TRBJ1-2; TRBD1 might be the D (5 bases). Trimming removed 3 bases at V and 6 bases at J, with 9 bases between. This CDR3 spans 12 amino acids. Germline CDR1 SGDLS, CDR2 YYNGEE. CDR3 sequence: CASSAGTDGYTF. DNA for the CDR3: TGTGCCAGCAGCGCTGGGACCGATGGCTACACCTTC.

DNA of the CDR3: TGCAGCGTTCATTTCCTTAACTATGGCTACACCTTC. Translation gives CSVHFLNYGYTF. V and J are TRBV29-1 and TRBJ1-2; D is ambiguous. CDR1 and CDR2 from the germline V gene are SQVTM and ANQGSEA. CDR3 length: 12 residues. V lost 5 bases to trimming and J lost 1 base, with 8 bases between them.